This T cell receptor (beta chain) was identified in a study of PD-1 blockade in classical Hodgkin lymphoma. Study-wide background: Patients received nivolumab 3 mg/kg intravenously every 2 weeks.

The time point: cycle 4 day 1 (C4D1), after 5 to 7 weeks of nivolumab. Autologous stem cell transplantation was followed by relapse in every patient, and brentuximab vedotin exposure varied. Best responses were complete response, partial response or progressive disease. This clone appeared a single time. Its antigen remains unidentified. This table comes from immunoSEQ multiplex PCR, and its TCRdb copy is limited to in-frame clones, with some not included. Among roughly 86,000 clones listed, 75% to 85% were seen once. The J segment lost 3 bases and the V segment lost 6 bases, leaving 13 bases of the junction unmatched. CDR3 length: 15 amino acids. CDR1 and CDR2 (germline): SQVTM, ANQGSEA. The study, taken as a whole, reports: A significant rise in TCR diversity was seen by C4D1 for CD4+ cells but not for CD8+ cells. Baseline diversity in complete responders resembled that of newly diagnosed patients.

The sequencing here drew on peripheral blood mononuclear cells (PBMCs), taken before the fourth cycle of nivolumab. The clonotype was recovered from a human donor with classical Hodgkin lymphoma. The V gene is TRBV29-1, the J gene TRBJ2-7; 8 bases line up with TRBD1. CDR3 sequence (DNA): TGCAGCGTGCTGGACAGGGCAATTTCTTACTACGAGCAGTACTTC. Translated, it gives CSVLDRAISYYEQYF.